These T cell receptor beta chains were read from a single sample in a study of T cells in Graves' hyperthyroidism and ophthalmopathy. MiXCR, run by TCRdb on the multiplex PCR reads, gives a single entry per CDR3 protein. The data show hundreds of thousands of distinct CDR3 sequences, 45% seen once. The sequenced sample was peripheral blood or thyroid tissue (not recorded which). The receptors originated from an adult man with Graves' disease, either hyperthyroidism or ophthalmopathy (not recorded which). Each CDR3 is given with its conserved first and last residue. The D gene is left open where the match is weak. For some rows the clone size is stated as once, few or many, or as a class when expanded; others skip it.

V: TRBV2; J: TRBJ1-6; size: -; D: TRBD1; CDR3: CASSLQTGWSPLHF; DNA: TGTGCCAGCAGTTTACAGACAGGGTGGTCACCCCTCCACTTT
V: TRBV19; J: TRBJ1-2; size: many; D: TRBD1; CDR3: CASSPDGTDYGYTF; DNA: TGTGCCAGTAGTCCTGATGGGACAGATTATGGCTACACCTTC
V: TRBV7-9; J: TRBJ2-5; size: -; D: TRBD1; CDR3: CASSKTGEEGETQYF; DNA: TGTGCCAGCAGCAAGACAGGGGAAGAAGGAGAGACCCAGTACTTC
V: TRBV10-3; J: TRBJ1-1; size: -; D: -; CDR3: CASTIGDGMNTEAFF; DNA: TGTGCCAGTACCATCGGGGACGGGATGAACACTGAAGCTTTCTTT
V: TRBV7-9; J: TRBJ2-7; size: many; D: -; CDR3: CASSLARTAYEQYF; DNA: TGTGCCAGCAGCTTAGCTAGGACAGCCTACGAGCAGTACTTC
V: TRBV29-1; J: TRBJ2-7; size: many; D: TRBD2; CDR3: CSVRTSGSREQYF; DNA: TGCAGCGTTCGAACTAGCGGGAGTAGAGAGCAGTACTTC
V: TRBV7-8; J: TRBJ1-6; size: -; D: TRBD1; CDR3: CASSDGQGNNSPLHF; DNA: TGTGCCAGCAGTGATGGACAGGGTAATAATTCACCCCTCCACTTT
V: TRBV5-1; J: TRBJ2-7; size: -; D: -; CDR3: CASSLEVVASYEQYF; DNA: TGCGCCAGCAGCTTGGAGGTGGTAGCGTCCTACGAGCAGTACTTC
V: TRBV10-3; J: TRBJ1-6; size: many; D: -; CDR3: CASSYSARGSPLHF; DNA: TGTGCCAGCAGTTACTCCGCCCGGGGATCACCCCTCCACTTT
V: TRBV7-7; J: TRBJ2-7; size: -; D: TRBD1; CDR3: CASSRDRGQYF; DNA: TGTGCCAGCAGCCGGGACAGGGGGCAGTACTTC
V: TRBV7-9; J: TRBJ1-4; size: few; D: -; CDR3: CASRTPHPNEKLFF; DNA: TGTGCCAGCAGGACCCCACACCCCAATGAAAAACTGTTTTTT
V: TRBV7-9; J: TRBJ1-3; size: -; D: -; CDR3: CASSFREDFSGNTIYF; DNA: TGTGCCAGCAGCTTCCGGGAGGACTTCTCTGGAAACACCATATATTTT
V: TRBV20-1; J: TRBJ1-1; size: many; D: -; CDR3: CSALAGNTEAFF; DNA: TGCAGTGCTTTGGCAGGGAACACTGAAGCTTTCTTT
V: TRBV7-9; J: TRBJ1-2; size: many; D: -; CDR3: CASSPDRNPYGYTF; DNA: TGTGCCAGCAGCCCAGACAGGAACCCCTACGGCTACACCTTC
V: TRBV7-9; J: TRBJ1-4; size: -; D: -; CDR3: CASSSEVANEKLFF; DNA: TGTGCCAGCAGCTCGGAGGTGGCTAATGAAAAACTGTTTTTT
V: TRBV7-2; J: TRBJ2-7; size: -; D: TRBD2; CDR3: CASSLGLAGGASSYEQYF; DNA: TGTGCCAGCAGCTTAGGGCTAGCGGGGGGCGCCTCCTCCTACGAGCAGTACTTC
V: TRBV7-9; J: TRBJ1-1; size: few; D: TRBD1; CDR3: CASSLGQGFTEAFF; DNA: TGTGCCAGCAGCTTAGGACAGGGGTTCACTGAAGCTTTCTTT
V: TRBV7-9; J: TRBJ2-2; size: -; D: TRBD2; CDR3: CASSIRVAGGPAGELFF; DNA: TGTGCCAGCAGCATCCGAGTAGCGGGAGGGCCCGCCGGGGAGCTGTTTTTT
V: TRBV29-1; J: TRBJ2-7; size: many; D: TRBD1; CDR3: CSVETGTGTYEQYF; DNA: TGCAGCGTTGAAACCGGGACAGGAACCTACGAGCAGTACTTC
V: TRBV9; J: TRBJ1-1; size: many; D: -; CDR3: CASSASSNRSWVF; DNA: TGTGCCAGCAGCGCCTCATCTAACAGGTCATGGGTCTTT
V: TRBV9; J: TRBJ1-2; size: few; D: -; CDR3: CASSHFEGDFYGYTF; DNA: TGTGCCAGCAGCCATTTTGAGGGGGATTTCTATGGCTACACCTTC
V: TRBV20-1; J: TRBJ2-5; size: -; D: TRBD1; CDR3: CSAATGGTETQYF; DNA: TGCAGTGCGGCGACAGGGGGCACAGAGACCCAGTACTTC
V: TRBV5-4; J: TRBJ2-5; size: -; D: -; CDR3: CASSLDRASETQYF; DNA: TGTGCCAGCAGCTTGGATAGGGCGTCAGAGACCCAGTACTTC
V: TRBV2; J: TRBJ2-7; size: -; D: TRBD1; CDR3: CASADRTLGEQYF; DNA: TGTGCCAGCGCGGACAGGACACTGGGCGAGCAGTACTTC
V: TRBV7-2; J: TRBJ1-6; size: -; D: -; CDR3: CASNSLTGYNSPLHF; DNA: TGTGCCAGCAACAGCTTAACCGGATATAATTCACCCCTCCACTTT
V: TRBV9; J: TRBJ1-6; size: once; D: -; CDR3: CASSQLTGFSPLHF; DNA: TGTGCCAGCAGCCAGCTAACAGGGTTTTCACCCCTCCACTTT
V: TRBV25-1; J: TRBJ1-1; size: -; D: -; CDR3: CASSFVTGGGLDEAFF; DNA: TGTGCCAGCAGTTTCGTAACAGGAGGGGGTTTGGATGAAGCTTTCTTT
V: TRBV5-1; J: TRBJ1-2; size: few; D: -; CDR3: CASSLGRDRVGYTF; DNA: TGCGCCAGCAGCTTGGGCCGAGATAGAGTTGGCTACACCTTC
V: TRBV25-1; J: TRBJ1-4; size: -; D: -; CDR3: CASRAGEKLFF; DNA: TGTGCCAGCCGCGCAGGTGAAAAACTGTTTTTT
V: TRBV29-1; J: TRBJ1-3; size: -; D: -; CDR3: CSVSRGLQNTIYF; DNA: TGCAGCGTCTCTCGGGGGCTACAGAACACCATATATTTT
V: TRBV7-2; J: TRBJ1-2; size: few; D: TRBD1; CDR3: CASSQDRGSDGYTF; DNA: TGTGCCAGCAGCCAAGACAGGGGGTCTGATGGCTACACCTTC
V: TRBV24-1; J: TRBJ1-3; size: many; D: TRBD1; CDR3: CATSVWDRGVGNTIYF; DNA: TGTGCCACCAGTGTCTGGGACAGGGGTGTTGGAAACACCATATATTTT
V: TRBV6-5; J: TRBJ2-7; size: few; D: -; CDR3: CASSYSRGPYEQYF; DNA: TGTGCCAGCAGTTACTCTCGGGGACCCTACGAGCAGTACTTC
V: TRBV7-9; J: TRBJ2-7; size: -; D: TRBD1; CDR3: CASSYLPGQVDSYEQYF; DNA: TGTGCCAGCAGCTACCTCCCGGGACAGGTGGATTCCTACGAGCAGTACTTC
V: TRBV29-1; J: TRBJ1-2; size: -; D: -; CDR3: CSVTTGRPNYGYTF; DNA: TGCAGCGTCACTACCGGGAGACCTAACTATGGCTACACCTTC
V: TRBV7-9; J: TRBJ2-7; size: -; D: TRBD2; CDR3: CASSQVTSGRAYEQYF; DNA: TGTGCCAGCAGCCAAGTAACTAGCGGGAGGGCCTACGAGCAGTACTTC
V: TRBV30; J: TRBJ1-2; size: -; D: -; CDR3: CAWSEGRYGYTF; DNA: TGTGCCTGGAGTGAGGGTCGGTATGGCTACACCTTC
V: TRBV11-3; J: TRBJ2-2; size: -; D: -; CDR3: CAWSPGPTNTGELFF; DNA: TGTGCCTGGAGCCCAGGTCCCACGAACACCGGGGAGCTGTTTTTT
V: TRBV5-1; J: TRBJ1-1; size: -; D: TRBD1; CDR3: CASKQGALAEAFF; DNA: TGCGCCAGCAAACAGGGGGCGCTGGCTGAAGCTTTCTTT
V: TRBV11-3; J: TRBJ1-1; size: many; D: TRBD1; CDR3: CASSIGKDRPNTEAFF; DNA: TGTGCCAGCAGCATAGGGAAGGACAGGCCGAACACTGAAGCTTTCTTT
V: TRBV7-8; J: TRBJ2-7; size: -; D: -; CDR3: CASSLLGRSSYEQYF; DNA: TGTGCCAGCAGCTTACTGGGACGCAGCTCCTACGAGCAGTACTTC
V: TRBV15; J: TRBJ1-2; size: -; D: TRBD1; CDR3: CATSRDQGGANYGYTF; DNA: TGTGCCACCAGCAGAGATCAAGGGGGCGCAAACTATGGCTACACCTTC
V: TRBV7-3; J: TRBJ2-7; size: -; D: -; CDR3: CASSLSRGTSSYEQYF; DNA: TGTGCCAGCAGCTTATCGAGAGGAACGAGCTCCTACGAGCAGTACTTC
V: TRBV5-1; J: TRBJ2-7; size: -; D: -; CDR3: CASSLQLDTIYEQYF; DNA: TGCGCCAGCAGCTTGCAACTGGACACCATCTACGAGCAGTACTTC
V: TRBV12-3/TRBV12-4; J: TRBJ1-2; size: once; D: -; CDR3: CASSSPDRIHGYTF; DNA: TGTGCCAGCAGTTCTCCCGACAGGATCCATGGCTACACCTTC
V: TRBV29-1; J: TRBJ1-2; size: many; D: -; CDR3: CSAFDDGYTF; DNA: TGCAGCGCTTTCGACGATGGCTACACCTTC
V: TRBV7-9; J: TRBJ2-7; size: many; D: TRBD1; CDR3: CASSSDREKQYF; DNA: TGTGCCAGCAGCTCGGACAGGGAGAAGCAGTACTTC
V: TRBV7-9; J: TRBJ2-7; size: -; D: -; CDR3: CASSLGRLASESDEQYF; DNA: TGTGCCAGCAGCTTAGGTCGGTTGGCTAGCGAGTCGGACGAGCAGTACTTC
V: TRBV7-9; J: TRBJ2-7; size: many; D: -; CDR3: CASSSDLGGYEQYF; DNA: TGTGCCAGCAGCTCCGACCTCGGAGGCTACGAGCAGTACTTC
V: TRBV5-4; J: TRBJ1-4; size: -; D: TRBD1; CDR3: CASSLDGQGYEKLFF; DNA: TGTGCCAGCAGCTTGGATGGACAGGGATATGAAAAACTGTTTTTT
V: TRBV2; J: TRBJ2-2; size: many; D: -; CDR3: CASFDREDTGELFF; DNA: TGTGCCAGTTTCGACAGGGAGGACACCGGGGAGCTGTTTTTT
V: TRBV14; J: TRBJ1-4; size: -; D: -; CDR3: CASSQEWRQPKINEKLFF; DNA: TGTGCCAGCAGCCAAGAATGGCGGCAGCCGAAGATTAATGAAAAACTGTTTTTT
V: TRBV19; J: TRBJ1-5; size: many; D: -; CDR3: CASSRTTGNQPQHF; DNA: TGTGCCAGTAGCCGGACGACAGGCAATCAGCCCCAGCATTTT